This is a list of T cell receptor beta chains from one sample in a study of blood T cell repertoires in COVID-19. Clones were read by immunoSEQ multiplex PCR, and TCRdb kept only the in-frame ones, dropping some. The sample holds under 450,000 clones, about four fifths seen once. The sample taken for sequencing was peripheral blood. The receptors were sampled from a human donor with acute or convalescent COVID-19. The donor label of this sample is uncertain. Both conserved end residues are part of each CDR3. A D gene is named only where the DNA matches it firmly. Size tells how often a clone was seen (once, few, many) or the class of an expanded clone, and some rows leave it out.

D: NA; size: NA; V: TRBV7-2; J: TRBJ1-1; CDR3: CASSSRGIGTEAFF; DNA: TGTGCCAGCAGCTCTAGGGGAATAGGGACTGAAGCTTTCTTT
D: TRBD1; size: NA; V: TRBV5-1; J: TRBJ1-1; CDR3: CASSFAGTGLNTEAFF; DNA: TGCGCCAGCAGCTTCGCCGGGACAGGTTTGAACACTGAAGCTTTCTTT
D: TRBD2; size: NA; V: TRBV18; J: TRBJ2-1; CDR3: CASSPTLRGISYNEQFF; DNA: TGTGCCAGCTCACCAACTCTGCGGGGGATATCCTACAATGAGCAGTTCTTC
D: NA; size: NA; V: TRBV3-1/TRBV3-2; J: TRBJ1-1; CDR3: CASSQGGLPEAFF; DNA: TGTGCCAGCAGCCAAGGGGGACTTCCTGAAGCTTTCTTT
D: TRBD2; size: NA; V: TRBV18; J: TRBJ2-7; CDR3: CASSSKRGISYEQYF; DNA: TGTGCCAGCTCATCCAAGCGGGGGATATCCTACGAGCAGTACTTC
D: NA; size: few; V: TRBV2; J: TRBJ1-2; CDR3: CASSEEGPYGYTF; DNA: TGTGCCAGCAGTGAGGAGGGGCCCTATGGCTACACCTTC
D: TRBD1; size: NA; V: TRBV29-1; J: TRBJ1-1; CDR3: CSVEERTGMNTEAFF; DNA: TGCAGCGTTGAAGAGAGGACAGGGATGAACACTGAAGCTTTCTTT
D: NA; size: NA; V: TRBV5-6; J: TRBJ2-7; CDR3: CASSLLRNEQYF; DNA: TGTGCCAGCAGCCTACTCAGGAATGAGCAGTACTTC
D: NA; size: NA; V: TRBV29-1; J: TRBJ1-5; CDR3: CSVVYPGFDQPQHF; DNA: TGCAGCGTTGTTTACCCAGGGTTTGATCAGCCCCAGCATTTT
D: TRBD2; size: NA; V: TRBV5-8; J: TRBJ2-3; CDR3: CASSLASGGSTDTQYF; DNA: TGTGCCAGCAGCTTGGCTAGCGGGGGAAGCACAGATACGCAGTATTTT
D: NA; size: NA; V: TRBV6-5; J: TRBJ1-1; CDR3: CASSYSPEATEAFF; DNA: TGTGCCAGCAGTTACTCCCCCGAGGCCACTGAAGCTTTCTTT
D: TRBD1; size: NA; V: TRBV28; J: TRBJ1-2; CDR3: CASSRPWAGGNGYTF; DNA: TGTGCCAGCAGTCGGCCGTGGGCAGGGGGCAATGGCTACACCTTC
D: NA; size: NA; V: TRBV19; J: TRBJ1-3; CDR3: CASSIYGSGNTIYF; DNA: TGTGCCAGTAGTATTTACGGCTCTGGAAACACCATATATTTT
D: TRBD1; size: once; V: TRBV10-3; J: TRBJ1-6; CDR3: CATRTGEGSPLHF; DNA: TGTGCCACCAGGACAGGGGAGGGTTCACCCCTCCACTTT
D: TRBD1; size: NA; V: TRBV4-2; J: TRBJ1-2; CDR3: CASSQGDRSPYGYTF; DNA: TGTGCCAGCAGCCAAGGGGACAGATCACCTTATGGCTACACCTTC
D: TRBD1; size: few; V: TRBV7-6; J: TRBJ1-1; CDR3: CASSTRTGGFTEAFF; DNA: TGTGCCAGCAGCACACGGACAGGGGGCTTTACTGAAGCTTTCTTT
D: NA; size: NA; V: TRBV5-1; J: TRBJ2-7; CDR3: CASSFGVSAQRSYF; DNA: TGCGCCAGCAGCTTTGGAGTCTCTGCCCAGCGCTCGTACTTC
D: NA; size: NA; V: TRBV7-6; J: TRBJ1-1; CDR3: CASSLLAGRQNTEAFF; DNA: TGTGCCAGCAGCTTACTGGCGGGACGACAGAACACTGAAGCTTTCTTT
D: NA; size: NA; V: TRBV5-4; J: TRBJ2-7; CDR3: CASSRDNGYEQYF; DNA: TGTGCCAGCAGCCGGGACAATGGGTACGAGCAGTACTTC
D: NA; size: NA; V: TRBV2; J: TRBJ2-1; CDR3: CASKGDEFYNEQFF; DNA: TGTGCCAGCAAGGGGGACGAGTTCTACAATGAGCAGTTCTTC
D: TRBD2; size: NA; V: TRBV28; J: TRBJ2-3; CDR3: CASSVGLANDADTQYF; DNA: TGTGCCAGCAGTGTCGGACTAGCGAATGATGCAGATACGCAGTATTTT
D: TRBD1; size: NA; V: TRBV5-1; J: TRBJ1-6; CDR3: CASRLTGVNSPLHF; DNA: TGCGCCAGCAGGTTAACAGGGGTGAATTCACCCCTCCACTTT
D: NA; size: NA; V: TRBV2; J: TRBJ2-1; CDR3: CASSLRAGSTEQFF; DNA: TGTGCCAGCAGTCTGCGGGCAGGCTCCACTGAGCAGTTCTTC
D: TRBD2; size: many; V: TRBV4-1; J: TRBJ2-5; CDR3: CASSPRLAGGPETQYF; DNA: TGCGCCAGCAGCCCTCGACTAGCGGGAGGGCCAGAGACCCAGTACTTC